What follows is one T cell receptor beta chain and its context. These data belong to a study of T cell responses to AZD1222 COVID-19 vaccine. The repertoire was sequenced with immunoSEQ multiplex PCR; TCRdb's copy has only in-frame clones and lacks some. Among 200,000 to 250,000 clones listed, approximately 94% were seen once. The receptor was isolated from an adult who received the MenACWY meningococcal vaccine as a control. This specimen consisted of peripheral blood, obtained 28 days after the second dose of the MenACWY control vaccine.

This CDR3 reads CASSVTGTGSYNEQFF. The CDR3 DNA sequence: TGTGCCAGCAGCGTAACCGGGACGGGATCCTACAATGAGCAGTTCTTC. The V call is TRBV9, the J call TRBJ2-1; D tentatively fits TRBD1 or TRBD2 (5 bases each). Germline V gene data show CDR1 as SGDLS and CDR2 as YYNGEE. This CDR3 is 16 amino acids long. The germline V and J ends were trimmed by 1 base and 1 base, with 12 bases remaining between them.